The 25 T cell receptor beta chains below all came from one sample that was sequenced in a study of T cell responses to AZD1222 COVID-19 vaccine. Sequencing used immunoSEQ multiplex PCR; TCRdb keeps in-frame clones, though not all of them. This sample has about 94,000 clones, with 70% to 90% found just once. The starting material was peripheral blood, obtained on day 0 of AZD1222 vaccination. These receptors all stem from an adult in good health.

V usage is TRBV5-1 and J usage is TRBJ2-3; the D gene is possibly TRBD2 (5 bases). CDR1 SGHRS and CDR2 YFSETQ come from the germline V gene. Trimming took off 5 bases at V and 0 bases at J, with 7 bases between the two ends. The length of the CDR3 is 13 residues. The CDR3 DNA sequence: TGCGCCAGCAGGGGAGCTAGCACAGATACGCAGTATTTT. Protein: CASRGASTDTQYF.

The gene calls are TRBV1 and TRBJ1-1; the table calls TRBD1, which could not be checked here. TRBV1 is labeled a pseudogene. The CDR3 is 15 residues long. CDR3: CTKVPGQGAYTEAFF. In DNA, the CDR3 is TGCACCAAGGTCCCGGGACAGGGGGCGTACACTGAAGCTTTCTTT.

The rearrangement uses TRBV19 and TRBJ1-2; TRBD1 matches 7 bases. V trimming: 6 bases; J trimming: 6 bases; junction bases outside the gene matches: 4. The germline V gene has CDR1 LNHDA and CDR2 SQIVND (reference sequence). The CDR3 consists of 12 residues. Written as DNA, the CDR3 is TGTGCCAGTAGCTACAGGGGCAATGGCTACACCTTC. It is translated as CASSYRGNGYTF.

As concerns this clone: Additional DNA sequences in this sample encode the identical CDR3. CDR3: CASSLNRQETQYF. The DNA for the CDR3 is TGTGCCAGCAGTTTAAACAGACAAGAGACCCAGTACTTC. The rearrangement links TRBV12-3 or TRBV12-4 to TRBJ2-5; no definite D call. There are 13 residues in the CDR3. The V gene lost 2 bases and the J gene lost 2 bases, with 6 bases spanning the gap.

The chain links TRBV30 to TRBJ1-5, with D perhaps matching TRBD1 (5 bases). The CDR3 length is 13 residues. V was trimmed by 3 bases and J by 6 bases, leaving 12 bases between them. CDR1 is GTSNPN, CDR2 SVGIG, per germline (reference sequence). DNA of the CDR3: TGTGCCTGGAGCACGGAGGGGATTCAGCCCCAGCATTTT. This gives the protein CAWSTEGIQPQHF.

This rearrangement joins TRBV9 to TRBJ1-6; D not certain. The germline gives CDR1 SGDLS, CDR2 YYNGEE. The CDR3 spans 14 residues. Trimming stripped 1 base from V and 2 bases from J, with 4 bases between. CDR3 amino acids: CASSVKPYNSPLHF. DNA for the CDR3: TGTGCCAGCAGCGTAAAACCCTATAATTCACCCCTCCACTTT.

Only a few counts were recorded for this clone. This chain links TRBV28 with TRBJ1-2; D might be TRBD1 (6 bases). The CDR3 consists of 15 residues. Germline CDR1 reads MDHEN; CDR2 reads SYDVKM. V lost 2 bases and J 1 base, leaving 11 bases between the germline ends. CDR3 in DNA: TGTGCCAGCAGTTTAGTGGGCAGGGGTAACTATGGCTACACCTTC. It codes for CASSLVGRGNYGYTF.

J is TRBJ1-3 and V is TRBV5-8; D unclear. Germline V CDR1 and CDR2: SGHTS, YDEGEE. V dropped 1 base and J dropped 0 bases, with 5 bases sitting between them. The CDR3 is 14 amino acids. The DNA for the CDR3 is TGTGCCAGCAGCTTGAGAGGCTCTGGAAACACCATATATTTT. Translation gives CASSLRGSGNTIYF.

The chain employs TRBV5-4 and TRBJ1-1, with D tentatively TRBD1 (6 bases). CDR1 and CDR2 (germline): SGHNT, YYREEE (reference sequence). The CDR3 extends over 15 amino acids. Trimming took off 4 bases at V and 2 bases at J, with 15 bases between the two ends. The CDR3: CASSPPTGKNTEAFF. The DNA of the CDR3 is TGTGCCAGCAGCCCCCCCACAGGGAAAAACACTGAAGCTTTCTTT. Complete variable domain (other parts from reference TRBV5-4 and TRBJ1-1): ETGVTQSPTHLIKTRGQQVTLRCSSQSGHNTVSWYQQALGQGPQFIFQYYREEENGRGNFPPRFSGLQFPNYSSELNVNALELDDSALYLCASSPPTGKNTEAFFGQGTRLTVV.

The CDR3 spells CASSVAQGRVGTEAFF. Written as DNA, the CDR3 is TGTGCCAGCAGCGTAGCACAGGGGAGGGTCGGCACTGAAGCTTTCTTT. This rearrangement joins TRBV9 to TRBJ1-1; 7 positions agree with TRBD1. The ends lost 0 bases at V and 4 bases at J; junction bases unmatched: 9. CDR1 is SGDLS, CDR2 YYNGEE, per germline. The CDR3 extends over 16 amino acids.

This chain uses TRBV7-9 with TRBJ1-2; no clear D. Germline lookup yields CDR1 SEHNR and CDR2 FQNEAQ (reference sequence). The CDR3 totals 15 residues. V lost 4 bases and J lost 4, with 16 bases in between. The CDR3 sequence is CASSSVSTAPYGYTF. CDR3 DNA: TGTGCCAGCAGCTCGGTTTCGACCGCTCCCTATGGCTACACCTTC.

The chain recombines TRBV7-3 with TRBJ2-3; D remains ambiguous. From germline, CDR1 is SGHTA and CDR2 FQGTGA. V was pared by 2 bases and J by 0 bases, with 6 bases between. The CDR3 extends over 14 amino acids. The CDR3 loop is CASSLDGSTDTQYF. CDR3 sequence (DNA): TGTGCCAGCAGCTTAGATGGGAGCACAGATACGCAGTATTTT.

This clone was recorded only once. Here the CDR3 reads CASSPYGREGYGYTF. The CDR3, as DNA: TGTGCCAGCAGTCCCTACGGCAGGGAGGGTTATGGCTACACCTTC. The chain combines TRBV28 with TRBJ1-2; D is perhaps TRBD1 (5 bases). V was pared by 5 bases and J by 5 bases, with 18 bases between. The CDR3 spans 15 residues. CDR1 is MDHEN and CDR2 is SYDVKM in the germline V gene.

This chain connects TRBV7-2 to TRBJ2-3; no clear D gene. The length of the CDR3 is 16 residues. V was pared by 1 base and J by 0 bases, with 11 bases between. Germline CDR1 SGHTA, CDR2 FQGNSA. This CDR3 is CASSLDPGASTDTQYF. The CDR3 region has the DNA TGTGCCAGCAGCTTAGATCCGGGTGCTAGCACAGATACGCAGTATTTT.

The V call is TRBV6-6, the J call TRBJ2-2; 7 nucleotides match TRBD1. Germline trimming cut 3 bases from V and 6 bases from J; bases unmatched to any gene: 10. The CDR3 loop spans 16 amino acids. The germline gives CDR1 MNHNY, CDR2 SVGAGI (reference sequence). The CDR3 bases are TGTGCCAGCAGTTATCCCCCGGGACAGAGAGCCGGGGAGCTGTTTTTT. Amino acids: CASSYPPGQRAGELFF.

V is TRBV5-5 and J is TRBJ2-7, with TRBD1 identical over 9 bases. The CDR3 runs to 15 residues. J lost 5 bases, V lost 4 bases, and 10 bases had no gene match. The germline V gene has CDR1 SGHKS and CDR2 YYEKEE (reference sequence). CDR3 in DNA: TGTGCCAGCAGCCCACAGGGGGCTCAGGTCGACGAGCAGTACTTC. Translating it yields CASSPQGAQVDEQYF.

V is TRBV6-1 and J is TRBJ2-1; 12 bases align to TRBD2. Germline V gives CDR1 MNHNS, CDR2 SASEGT. V was pared by 4 bases and J by 8 bases, with 9 bases of the junction left unmatched. The CDR3 is made up of 16 amino acids. This chain's CDR3 is CASSAPSGGAIHEQFF. CDR3 in DNA: TGTGCCAGCAGTGCTCCTAGCGGGGGGGCCATACATGAGCAGTTCTTC.

The chain recombines TRBV11-3 with TRBJ2-7, with 7 nucleotides matching TRBD1. V gave up 5 bases and J gave up 3 bases; unmatched junction bases: 4. Germline V CDR1 and CDR2: SGHNT, YENEEA. The CDR3 loop spans 13 amino acids. The chain's CDR3 is CASSLQGSYEQYF. The CDR3 nucleotides read TGTGCCAGCAGCCTACAGGGGAGCTACGAGCAGTACTTC.

The chain has TRBV5-1 and TRBJ2-7, with TRBD1 matching over 8 bases. This CDR3 has 16 residues. V was pared by 2 bases and J by 0 bases, with 7 bases of the junction left unmatched. Germline V CDR1 and CDR2: SGHRS, YFSETQ. The DNA of the CDR3 is TGCGCCAGCAGCTTCTTTGCGGGACAGGACTCCTACGAGCAGTACTTC. It encodes CASSFFAGQDSYEQYF.

The chain couples TRBV21-1 to TRBJ2-7; the D segment call TRBD2 is taken from the table without a DNA check. TRBV21-1 is a pseudogene locus. CDR3 size: 12 residues. The CDR3 DNA follows: TGTGCCAGCAGCAAAGGAGTTAACGAGCAGTACTTC. The encoded protein is CASSKGVNEQYF.

The rearrangement joins TRBV5-6 to TRBJ1-1, with 10 nucleotides matching TRBD1. The ends lost 3 bases at V and 2 bases at J; junction bases unmatched: 7. Germline V gene data show CDR1 as SGHDT and CDR2 as YYEEEE. The CDR3 loop spans 16 amino acids. In DNA form, the CDR3 reads TGTGCCAGCAGCTCCGGGACAGGGGCTTTAAACACTGAAGCTTTCTTT. Translation gives CASSSGTGALNTEAFF.

The chain links TRBV19 to TRBJ2-2; 7 bases are shared with TRBD1. CDR1 is LNHDA and CDR2 is SQIVND in the germline V gene (reference sequence). V shed 8 bases, J shed 2 bases, and the junction held 8 bases outside the gene matches. This CDR3 region has 15 residues. Here the CDR3 DNA reads TGTGCCAGTCTAAGGGACAGACCAAACACCGGGGAGCTGTTTTTT. Protein product: CASLRDRPNTGELFF.

This chain connects TRBV12-3 or TRBV12-4 to TRBJ1-5; D ambiguous. This CDR3 is built from 13 residues. V was trimmed by 6 bases and J by 3 bases, leaving 9 bases between them. CDR3 in DNA: TGTGCCAGCAGCCCAGCTCTCAATCAGCCCCAGCATTTT. Its protein is CASSPALNQPQHF.

This clone was found once. V is TRBV9 and J is TRBJ2-3; possibly TRBD1 or TRBD2 for D (5 bases each). The CDR3 is 15 amino acids. Trimming removed 3 bases at V and 1 base at J, with 12 bases between. CDR1 is SGDLS and CDR2 is YYNGEE in the germline V gene. The CDR3 sequence is CASSGDPRGTDTQYF. CDR3 nucleotide sequence: TGTGCCAGCAGCGGGGACCCACGGGGCACAGATACGCAGTATTTT.

The chain carries TRBV24-1 and TRBJ2-3; 8 bases map to TRBD2. J gave up 2 bases and V 9 bases, and 15 bases lay outside the gene matches. Looked up from germline, CDR1 is KGHDR and CDR2 is SFDVKD. The CDR3 runs 17 residues. CDR3: CATLSGGLTLFTDTQYF. The DNA of the CDR3 is TGTGCCACCCTAAGCGGGGGCCTGACTCTTTTCACAGATACGCAGTATTTT.